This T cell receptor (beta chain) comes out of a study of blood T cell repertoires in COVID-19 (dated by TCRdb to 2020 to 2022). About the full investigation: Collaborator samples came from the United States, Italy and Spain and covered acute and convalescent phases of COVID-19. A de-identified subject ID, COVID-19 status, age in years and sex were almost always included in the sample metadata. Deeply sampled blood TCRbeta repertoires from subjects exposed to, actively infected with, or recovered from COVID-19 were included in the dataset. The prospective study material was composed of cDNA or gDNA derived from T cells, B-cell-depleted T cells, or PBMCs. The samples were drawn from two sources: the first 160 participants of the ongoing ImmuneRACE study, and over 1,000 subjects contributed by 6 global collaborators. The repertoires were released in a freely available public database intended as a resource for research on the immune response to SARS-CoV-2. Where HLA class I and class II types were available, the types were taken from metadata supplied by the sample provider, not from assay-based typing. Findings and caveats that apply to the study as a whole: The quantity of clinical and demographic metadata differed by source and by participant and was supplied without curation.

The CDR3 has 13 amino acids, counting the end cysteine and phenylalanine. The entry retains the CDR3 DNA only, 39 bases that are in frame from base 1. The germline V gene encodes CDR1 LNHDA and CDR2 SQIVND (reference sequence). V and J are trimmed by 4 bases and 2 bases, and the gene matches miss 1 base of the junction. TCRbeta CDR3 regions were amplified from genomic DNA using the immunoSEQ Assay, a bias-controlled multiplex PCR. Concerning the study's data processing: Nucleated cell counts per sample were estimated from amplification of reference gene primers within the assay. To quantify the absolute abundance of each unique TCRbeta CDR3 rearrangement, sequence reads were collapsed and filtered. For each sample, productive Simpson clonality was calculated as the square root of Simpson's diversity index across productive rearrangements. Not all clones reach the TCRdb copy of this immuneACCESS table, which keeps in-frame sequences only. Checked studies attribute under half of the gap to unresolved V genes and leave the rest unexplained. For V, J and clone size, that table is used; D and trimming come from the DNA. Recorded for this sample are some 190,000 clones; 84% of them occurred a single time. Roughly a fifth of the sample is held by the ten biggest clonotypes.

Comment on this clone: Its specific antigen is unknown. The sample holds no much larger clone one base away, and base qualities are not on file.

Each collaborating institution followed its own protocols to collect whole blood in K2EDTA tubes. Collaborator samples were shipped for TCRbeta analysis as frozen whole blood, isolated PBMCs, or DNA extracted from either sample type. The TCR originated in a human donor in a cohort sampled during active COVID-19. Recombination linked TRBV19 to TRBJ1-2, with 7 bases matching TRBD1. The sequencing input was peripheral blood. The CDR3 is CASSRDSNYGYTF. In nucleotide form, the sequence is TGTGCCAGTAGTAGGGACAGCAACTATGGCTACACCTTC.